The 27 T cell receptor beta chains below were found in one sample sequenced in a study of blood T cell repertoires in COVID-19. The table came from immunoSEQ multiplex PCR; TCRdb's copy has only in-frame clones and leaves some out. This table has roughly 260,000 clones, about 88% appearing once. The sample was peripheral blood. The receptor source for this set is a woman between 35 and 50 years old who had recovered from COVID-19.

This chain connects TRBV5-1 to TRBJ2-1; TRBD2 agrees at 9 bases. Looked up from germline, CDR1 is SGHRS and CDR2 is YFSETQ. CDR3 length: 15 residues. V was clipped by 4 bases and J by 9 bases; unmatched bases: 11. The CDR3 is CASSPRASGIGEQFF. The CDR3 region has the DNA TGCGCCAGCAGCCCACGGGCTAGCGGGATAGGTGAGCAGTTCTTC.

The genes are TRBV7-2 and TRBJ2-7; tentatively, D is TRBD1 (5 bases). CDR1 is SGHTA and CDR2 is FQGNSA in the germline V gene. The CDR3 runs to 16 residues. V gave up 4 bases and J gave up 3 bases, with 19 bases separating them. The CDR3 coding sequence is TGTGCCAGCAGCTCTCGGTCTACAGGATCCCTCTACGAGCAGTACTTC. This gives the protein CASSSRSTGSLYEQYF.

This chain links TRBV29-1 with TRBJ1-1; 8 positions agree with TRBD1. CDR1 SQVTM and CDR2 ANQGSEA come from the germline V gene. The V and J ends lost 6 bases and 5 bases, in that order; junction bases with no gene match: 5. The CDR3 loop spans 12 amino acids. The CDR3 protein is CSVDRGSTEAFF. The DNA for the CDR3 is TGCAGCGTAGACAGGGGTTCTACTGAAGCTTTCTTT.

The rearrangement links TRBV25-1 to TRBJ2-7; D possibly corresponds to TRBD2 (7 bases). V lost 8 bases, J lost 6 bases, and 17 bases lay in between. This CDR3 spans 13 amino acids. Germline V gene lookup returns CDR1 MGHDK and CDR2 SYGVNS. CDR3 loop: CASGAAGAPEQYF. The CDR3 nucleotides are TGTGCCAGCGGGGCGGCGGGGGCGCCCGAGCAGTACTTC.

This chain joins TRBV24-1 and TRBJ1-2; 10 bases line up with TRBD1. V lost 0 bases, J lost 4 bases, and 4 bases stayed unmatched. Germline assignment: CDR1 KGHDR and CDR2 SFDVKD. The CDR3 totals 16 residues. Written as DNA, the CDR3 is TGTGCCACCAGTGATTTGGGACAGGGGGACGGCTATGGCTACACCTTC. Its translation is CATSDLGQGDGYGYTF.

CDR3 loop: CATAGGGSGDQPQHF. CDR3 nucleotides: TGTGCCACCGCCGGGGGGGGCTCAGGGGATCAGCCCCAGCATTTT. The rearrangement links TRBV28 to TRBJ1-5; TRBD1 might be the D (6 bases). Germline loops: CDR1 MDHEN, CDR2 SYDVKM. CDR3 length: 15 residues. Trimming took 10 bases from V and 5 from J, leaving 21 bases between them. The full variable domain, its missing parts supplied by reference TRBV28 and TRBJ1-5, is DVKVTQSSRYLVKRTGEKVFLECVQDMDHENMFWYRQDPGLGLRLIYFSYDVKMKEKGDIPEGYSVSREKKERFSLILESASTNQTSMYLCATAGGGSGDQPQHFGDGTRLSIL.

The J gene is TRBJ2-7, the V gene TRBV5-1; possible D gene TRBD2, 6 bases. V dropped 7 bases and J dropped 2 bases, with 13 bases sitting between them. CDR3 length: 13 amino acids. Germline loops: CDR1 SGHRS, CDR2 YFSETQ. The CDR3: CASASPGAYEQYF. The CDR3 DNA follows: TGCGCCAGCGCTAGTCCGGGGGCCTACGAGCAGTACTTC. The entire variable domain, with the rest obtained from reference TRBV5-1 and TRBJ2-7, is as follows: KAGVTQTPRYLIKTRGQQVTLSCSPISGHRSVSWYQQTPGQGLQFLFEYFSETQRNKGNFPGRFSGRQFSNSRSEMNVSTLELGDSALYLCASASPGAYEQYFGPGTRLTVT.

The chain recombines TRBV7-9 with TRBJ2-7, with 8 bases lining up with TRBD2. CDR1 and CDR2 (germline): SEHNR, FQNEAQ (reference sequence). After removal of 4 bases from V and 3 bases from J, the junction contained 5 bases not matched to a gene. This CDR3 is built from 14 residues. DNA of the CDR3: TGTGCCAGCAGCTGGCCTCGGGGGGGCTACGAGCAGTACTTC. Protein: CASSWPRGGYEQYF.

V and J are TRBV7-2 and TRBJ2-2; D is unresolved. This CDR3 region has 12 residues. Germline CDR1 reads SGHTA; CDR2 reads FQGNSA. V lost 5 bases and J 1 base, leaving 2 bases between the germline ends. The CDR3 sequence: CASSRNTGELFF. The CDR3 DNA follows: TGTGCCAGCAGCCGGAACACCGGGGAGCTGTTTTTT.

This clone was seen only a few times. This chain connects TRBV9 to TRBJ1-6; D gene unclear. CDR3 size: 13 residues. V was shortened by 0 bases and J by 8 bases, with 6 bases between the two germline ends. Germline V gives CDR1 SGDLS, CDR2 YYNGEE. CDR3 sequence (DNA): TGTGCCAGCAGCGTAGATCCCGATTCACCCCTCCACTTT. Amino acids: CASSVDPDSPLHF.

This chain's CDR3 is CASSVGLAGGLTDTQYF. CDR3 in DNA: TGTGCCAGCAGCGTAGGTCTTGCGGGGGGTCTCACAGATACGCAGTATTTT. The gene calls are TRBV9 and TRBJ2-3, with 8 nucleotides matching TRBD2. Germline V gene data show CDR1 as SGDLS and CDR2 as YYNGEE. V gave up 0 bases and J gave up 2 bases; unmatched junction bases: 8. The CDR3 totals 17 residues. Using reference TRBV9 and TRBJ2-3 for the parts outside the CDR3, the full variable domain is DSGVTQTPKHLITATGQRVTLRCSPRSGDLSVYWYQQSLDQGLQFLIQYYNGEERAKGNILERFSAQQFPDLHSELNLSSLELGDSALYFCASSVGLAGGLTDTQYFGPGTRLTVL.

This clone was seen a single time. The sample has other DNA sequences that encode this CDR3 too. The chain links TRBV18 to TRBJ1-5; TRBD1 aligns across 8 bases. J was trimmed by 7 bases and V by 2 bases; bases with no gene match: 4. Germline-derived CDR1 and CDR2 are KGHSH and LQKENI. This CDR3 spans 14 amino acids. The CDR3 protein is CASSPSGGGQPQHF. The CDR3, as DNA: TGTGCCAGCTCACCATCAGGGGGCGGACAGCCCCAGCATTTT.

The chain combines TRBV28 with TRBJ1-6; D is perhaps TRBD1 (5 bases). The CDR3 has 16 amino acids. The V end was cut by 5 bases, the J end by 0 bases, with 11 bases between. CDR1 is MDHEN and CDR2 is SYDVKM in the germline V gene. CDR3 sequence reads: CASSPRASSYNSPLHF. CDR3 nucleotides: TGTGCCAGCAGTCCCAGGGCCAGCTCCTATAATTCACCCCTCCACTTT.

A single count supports this clone. The chain links TRBV20-1 to TRBJ2-1, with 9 bases aligning to TRBD1. Looked up from germline, CDR1 is DFQATT and CDR2 is SNEGSKA (reference sequence). CDR3 length: 9 residues. The CDR3: CSLDRGEFF. In nucleotides, the CDR3 is TGCAGCCTGGACAGGGGTGAGTTCTTC.

V usage is TRBV5-5 and J usage is TRBJ1-4; D remains ambiguous. The V gene's germline CDR1 is SGHKS and CDR2 YYEKEE (reference sequence). CDR3 length: 12 residues. Trimming left V 4 bases short and J 5 bases short, with 6 bases between. The CDR3 spells CASSRENEKLFF. CDR3 DNA sequence: TGTGCCAGCAGCCGAGAAAATGAAAAACTGTTTTTT.

J is TRBJ2-1 and V is TRBV25-1; 8 bases are shared with TRBD1. Looked up from germline, CDR1 is MGHDK and CDR2 is SYGVNS. V shed 1 base, J shed 10 bases, and the junction held 9 bases outside the gene matches. The CDR3 has 15 residues. DNA of the CDR3: TGTGCCAGCAGTGAATCCAGGGGGCTACCCACAGAGCAGTTCTTC. The encoded protein is CASSESRGLPTEQFF. The full variable domain, in which reference TRBV25-1 and TRBJ2-1 provide the parts outside the CDR3, is EADIYQTPRYLVIGTGKKITLECSQTMGHDKMYWYQQDPGMELHLIHYSYGVNSTEKGDLSSESTVSRIRTEHFPLTLESARPSHTSQYLCASSESRGLPTEQFFGPGTRLTVL.

The chain recombines TRBV12-5 with TRBJ1-1; D possibly corresponds to TRBD1 (5 bases). The CDR3 covers 11 residues. With 4 bases removed from V and 6 bases from J, the gap between germline ends came to 6 bases. Germline CDR1 LGHNT, CDR2 FRNRAP. In nucleotides, the CDR3 is TGTGCTAGTGGTTCCAGGGCTGAAGCTTTCTTT. It encodes CASGSRAEAFF.

CDR3 nucleotides: TGTGCCAGTAGTGGGGACAGGGGATGGACCAATCAGCCCCAGCATTTT. This codes for CASSGDRGWTNQPQHF. The chain links TRBV19 to TRBJ1-5, with 10 bases lining up with TRBD1. J was trimmed by 3 bases and V by 5 bases; bases with no gene match: 7. The CDR3 spans 16 residues. CDR1 and CDR2 (germline): LNHDA, SQIVND (reference sequence).

The chain carries TRBV7-9 and TRBJ2-1; D is uncertain. Germline lookup yields CDR1 SEHNR and CDR2 FQNEAQ (reference sequence). CDR3 length: 13 residues. V shed 5 bases and J shed 2 bases, with 7 bases lying between them. As DNA, the CDR3 is TGTGCCAGCAGCCCTAGTCCCTACAATGAGCAGTTCTTC. Encoded protein: CASSPSPYNEQFF.

The CDR3 region is CASSPGQGTPLHF. CDR3 bases: TGTGCCAGCAGCCCAGGACAGGGAACACCCCTCCACTTT. The chain uses TRBV7-9 and TRBJ1-6, with TRBD1 matching over 8 bases. Per the germline V gene, CDR1 is SEHNR and CDR2 is FQNEAQ (reference sequence). V trimming: 5 bases; J trimming: 11 bases; junction bases outside the gene matches: 5. There are 13 residues in the CDR3. Variable domain in full (rest from reference TRBV7-9 and TRBJ1-6): DTGVSQNPRHKITKRGQNVTFRCDPISEHNRLYWYRQTLGQGPEFLTYFQNEAQLEKSRLLSDRFSAERPKGSFSTLEIQRTEQGDSAMYLCASSPGQGTPLHFGNGTRLTVT.

CDR3 sequence: CASKRQTSYEQYF. The CDR3 DNA reads as TGTGCCAGCAAGAGACAGACCTCCTACGAGCAGTACTTC. The chain has TRBV2 and TRBJ2-7; tentatively, D is TRBD1 (5 bases). Germline V CDR1 and CDR2: SNHLY, FYNNEI. CDR3 length: 13 amino acids. V shed 7 bases and J shed 0 bases, with 10 bases lying between them.

The chain has TRBV5-6 and TRBJ1-1, with TRBD1 as a possible D gene (5 bases). Trimming stripped 0 bases from V and 8 bases from J, with 26 bases between. This CDR3 is 18 amino acids long. Germline-derived CDR1 and CDR2 are SGHDT and YYEEEE. This chain's CDR3 is CASSLVRPGREEVSEAFF. The DNA of the CDR3 is TGTGCCAGCAGCTTGGTCCGCCCGGGACGGGAGGAGGTCTCCGAAGCTTTCTTT. Together with reference TRBV5-6 and TRBJ1-1, the CDR3 gives the full variable domain: DAGVTQSPTHLIKTRGQQVTLRCSPKSGHDTVSWYQQALGQGPQFIFQYYEEEERQRGNFPDRFSGHQFPNYSSELNVNALLLGDSALYLCASSLVRPGREEVSEAFFGQGTRLTVV.

CDR3 nucleotides: TGTGCCAGCAGCTTAGGCAGATCCTACGAGCAGTACTTC. Protein sequence: CASSLGRSYEQYF. The chain combines TRBV11-1 with TRBJ2-7; no definite D call. The germline V gene has CDR1 SGHAT and CDR2 FQDESV (reference sequence). The CDR3 extends over 13 amino acids. Trimming shortened V by 1 base and J by 1 base, and 5 bases separated the two germline ends.

The chain is built from TRBV6-2 or TRBV6-3 and TRBJ1-2; TRBD1 agrees at 8 bases. This CDR3 is 13 amino acids long. The V and J ends lost 5 bases and 4 bases, in that order; junction bases with no gene match: 3. CDR1 is MNHEY and CDR2 is SVGEGT in the germline V gene. The CDR3 DNA reads as TGTGCCAGCAGTGGCACAGGGGGCTATGGCTACACCTTC. As protein: CASSGTGGYGYTF.

The CDR3 is CASSQEVRGAGGYTF. The CDR3 DNA is TGTGCCAGCAGCCAAGAGGTCCGGGGGGCAGGCGGCTACACCTTC. The genes are TRBV3-1 (or the pseudogene TRBV3-2) and TRBJ1-2; tentatively, D is TRBD1 (6 bases). V was shortened by 0 bases and J by 8 bases, with 16 bases between the two germline ends. The CDR3 extends over 15 amino acids. CDR1 and CDR2 (germline): LGHDT, YNNKEL (reference sequence).

The chain has TRBV7-2 and TRBJ1-2; 10 bases are a match to TRBD1. This CDR3 region has 13 residues. With 6 bases clipped from V and 8 bases from J, the junction kept 6 bases outside the gene matches. Germline CDR1 and CDR2: SGHTA and FQGNSA. The CDR3 here is CASSWDRGQGYTF. The CDR3 DNA follows: TGTGCCAGCAGTTGGGACAGGGGACAGGGCTACACCTTC.

The chain has TRBV10-1 and TRBJ1-2; D may be TRBD1 (5 bases). Germline V gene data show CDR1 as WNHNN and CDR2 as SYGVQD (reference sequence). The CDR3 spans 11 residues. Trimming left V 2 bases short and J 12 bases short, with 10 bases between. Written as DNA, the CDR3 is TGCGCCAGCAGTGAGGGAGGGGTCCACACCTTC. This codes for CASSEGGVHTF.